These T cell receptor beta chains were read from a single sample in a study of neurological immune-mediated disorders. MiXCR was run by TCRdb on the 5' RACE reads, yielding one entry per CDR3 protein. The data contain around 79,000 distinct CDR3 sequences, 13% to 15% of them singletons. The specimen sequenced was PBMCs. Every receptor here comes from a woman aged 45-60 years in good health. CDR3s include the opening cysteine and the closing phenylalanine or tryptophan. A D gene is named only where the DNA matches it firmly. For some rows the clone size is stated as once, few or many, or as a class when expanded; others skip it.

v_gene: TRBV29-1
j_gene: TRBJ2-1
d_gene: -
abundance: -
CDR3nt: TGCAGCGTAGCTGAAGATGAGCAGTTCTTC
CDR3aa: CSVAEDEQFF

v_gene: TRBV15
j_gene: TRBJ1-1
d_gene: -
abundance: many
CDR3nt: TGTGCCACCAGCAGAGATTGGACGGGAATGAACACTGAAGCTTTCTTT
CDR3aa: CATSRDWTGMNTEAFF

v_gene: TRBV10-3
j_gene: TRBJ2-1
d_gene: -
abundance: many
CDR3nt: TGTGCCATCACCGAGGACCAAGCCTACAATGAGCAGTTCTTC
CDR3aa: CAITEDQAYNEQFF

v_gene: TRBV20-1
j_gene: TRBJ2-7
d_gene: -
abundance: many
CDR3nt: TGCAGTGCTAGAGATCCGGTCCTTTCGACCTACGAGCAGTACTTC
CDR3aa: CSARDPVLSTYEQYF

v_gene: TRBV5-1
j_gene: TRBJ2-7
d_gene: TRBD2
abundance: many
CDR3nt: TGCGCCAGCAGTGAGACTAGCGCGAGTTACGAGCAGTACTTC
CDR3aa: CASSETSASYEQYF

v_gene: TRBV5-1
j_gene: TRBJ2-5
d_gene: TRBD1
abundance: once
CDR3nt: TGCGCCAGCAGATCGTCCCGGGACAGGGTGGGGATCCAGTACTTC
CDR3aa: CASRSSRDRVGIQYF

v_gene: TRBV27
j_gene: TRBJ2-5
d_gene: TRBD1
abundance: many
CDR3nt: TGTGCCAGCAGTCGAAAGGACAGGGAGACCCAGTACTTC
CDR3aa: CASSRKDRETQYF

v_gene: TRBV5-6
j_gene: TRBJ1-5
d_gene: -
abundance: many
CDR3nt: TGTGCCAGCAGCTTGGGGCCAGGGAGCAATCAGCCCCAGCATTTT
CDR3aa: CASSLGPGSNQPQHF

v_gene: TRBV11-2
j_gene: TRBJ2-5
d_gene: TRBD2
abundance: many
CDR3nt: TGTGCCAGCAGCTCGGCCCAGACTAGCGCGACCCAGTACTTC
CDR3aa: CASSSAQTSATQYF

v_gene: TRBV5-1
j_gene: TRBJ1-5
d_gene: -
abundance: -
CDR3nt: TGCGCCAGCAGGTCCGAGGTCGGTCAGCCCCAGCATTTT
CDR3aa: CASRSEVGQPQHF

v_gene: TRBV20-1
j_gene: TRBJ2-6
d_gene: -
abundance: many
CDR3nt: TGCAGTGCTATCCCAGTCTCTGGGGCCAACGTCCTGACTTTC
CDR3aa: CSAIPVSGANVLTF

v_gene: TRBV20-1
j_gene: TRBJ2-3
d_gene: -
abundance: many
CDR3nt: TGCAGTGCTAGCCCCACAGATACGCAGTATTTT
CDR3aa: CSASPTDTQYF

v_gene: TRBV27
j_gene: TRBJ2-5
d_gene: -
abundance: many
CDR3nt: TGTGCCAGCAGTTTGGGGGGGGCCAGCTTCCAAGAGACCCAGTACTTC
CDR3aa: CASSLGGASFQETQYF

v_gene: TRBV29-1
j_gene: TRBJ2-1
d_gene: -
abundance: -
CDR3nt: TGCAGCGTTGAAGGAGGGTTATCCTACAATGAGCAGTTCTTC
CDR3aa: CSVEGGLSYNEQFF

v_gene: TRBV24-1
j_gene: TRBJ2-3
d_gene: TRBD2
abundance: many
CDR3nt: TGTGCCACCAGTGCTGACGGGAGGAGCACAGATACGCAGTATTTT
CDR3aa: CATSADGRSTDTQYF

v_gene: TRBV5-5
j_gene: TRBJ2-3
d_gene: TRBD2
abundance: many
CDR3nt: TGTGCCAGCAGGGGACTAGCGTACTCAGATACGCAGTATTTT
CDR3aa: CASRGLAYSDTQYF

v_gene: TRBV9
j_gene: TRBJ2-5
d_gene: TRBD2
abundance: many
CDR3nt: TGTGCCAGCAGCGTAGCGGCTAGCGGGAGATCGGGGGAGACCCAGTACTTC
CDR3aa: CASSVAASGRSGETQYF

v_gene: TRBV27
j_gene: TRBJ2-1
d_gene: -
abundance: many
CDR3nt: TGTGCCAGCAGCCAACTAAGTACCGAGCAGTTCTTC
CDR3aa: CASSQLSTEQFF

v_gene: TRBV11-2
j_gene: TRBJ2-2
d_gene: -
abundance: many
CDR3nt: TGTGCCAGCAGCTCGTTAGGACAGCTAGGGGCCGGGGAGCTGTTTTTT
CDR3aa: CASSSLGQLGAGELFF

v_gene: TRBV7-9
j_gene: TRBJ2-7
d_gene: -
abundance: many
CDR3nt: TGTGCCAGCAGGAGTACCGGGAAGCCCTACGAGCAGTACTTC
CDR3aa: CASRSTGKPYEQYF

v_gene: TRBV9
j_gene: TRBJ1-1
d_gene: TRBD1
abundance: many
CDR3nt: TGTGCCAGCAGCGGACAGGGGGGGCGGGACACTGAAGCTTTCTTT
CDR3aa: CASSGQGGRDTEAFF

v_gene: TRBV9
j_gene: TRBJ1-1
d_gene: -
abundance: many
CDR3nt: TGTGCCAGCAGCGTCTCACAGGGACCTCACACTAGTGAAGCTTTCTTT
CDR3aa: CASSVSQGPHTSEAFF

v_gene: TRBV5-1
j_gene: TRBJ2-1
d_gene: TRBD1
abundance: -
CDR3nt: TGCGCCAGCAGCTTGCCGCGAATAAGGGACAGGGAGAGCTCCTACAATGAGCAGTTCTTC
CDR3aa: CASSLPRIRDRESSYNEQFF

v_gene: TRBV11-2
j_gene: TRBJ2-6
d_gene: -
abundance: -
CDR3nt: TGTGCCAGCAGCGTTAGTGGGTCTGGGGCCAACGTCCTGACTTTC
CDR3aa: CASSVSGSGANVLTF

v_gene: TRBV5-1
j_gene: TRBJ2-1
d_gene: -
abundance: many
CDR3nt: TGCGCCAGCAGCTTGGACGGGAACACCTACAATGAGCAGTTCTTC
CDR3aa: CASSLDGNTYNEQFF

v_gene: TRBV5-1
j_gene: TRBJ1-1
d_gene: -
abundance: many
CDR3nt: TGCGCCAGCAGCTCGAATCGTCAGAACACTGAAGCTTTCTTT
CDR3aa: CASSSNRQNTEAFF

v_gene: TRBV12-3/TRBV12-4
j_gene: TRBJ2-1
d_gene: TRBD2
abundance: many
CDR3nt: TGTGCCAGCCGGCCGGTATTTGGTATGGCTAGCGGCTCCTACAATGAGCAGTTCTTC
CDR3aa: CASRPVFGMASGSYNEQFF

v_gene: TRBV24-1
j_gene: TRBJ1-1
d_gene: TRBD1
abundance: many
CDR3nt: TGTGCCACCAGTGATGCGGCCGGGACAGGGAAAACTGAAGCTTTCTTT
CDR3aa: CATSDAAGTGKTEAFF

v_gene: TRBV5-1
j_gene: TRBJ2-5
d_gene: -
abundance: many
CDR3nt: TGCGCCAGCAGTGACAGACAAGAGACCCAGTACTTC
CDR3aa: CASSDRQETQYF

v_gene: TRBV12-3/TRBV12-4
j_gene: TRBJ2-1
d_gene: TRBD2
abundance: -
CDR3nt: TGTGCCAGCAGGGCCCGCGGACTAGCGGGGGCCTACAATGAGCAGTTCTTC
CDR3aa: CASRARGLAGAYNEQFF

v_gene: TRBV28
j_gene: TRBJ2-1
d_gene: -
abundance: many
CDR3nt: TGTGCCAGCAGTACAACTCTGGAGTACAATGAGCAGTTCTTC
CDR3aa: CASSTTLEYNEQFF

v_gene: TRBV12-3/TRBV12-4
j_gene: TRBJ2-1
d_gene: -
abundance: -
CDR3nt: TGTGCCAGCAGTCCCCCGACAGGAACCTACAATGAGCAGTTCTTC
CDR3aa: CASSPPTGTYNEQFF

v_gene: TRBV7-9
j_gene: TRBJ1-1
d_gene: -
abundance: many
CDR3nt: TGTGCTAGCTCCGAGGGGGGGAACACTGAAGCTTTCTTT
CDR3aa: CASSEGGNTEAFF

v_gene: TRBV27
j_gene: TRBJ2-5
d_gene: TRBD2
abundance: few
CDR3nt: TGTGCCAGCAGTTTGGGAAGCGGGGGTAAAGAGACCCAGTACTTC
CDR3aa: CASSLGSGGKETQYF

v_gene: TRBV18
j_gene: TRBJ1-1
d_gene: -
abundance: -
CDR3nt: TGTGCCAGCTCACCGATAATAACAGCGAACACTGAAGCTTTCTTT
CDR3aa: CASSPIITANTEAFF

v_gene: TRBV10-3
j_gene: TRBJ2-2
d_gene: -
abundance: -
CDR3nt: TGTGCCATCAGATCCTGTACTCCCCACACCGGGGAGCTGTTTTTT
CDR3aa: CAIRSCTPHTGELFF

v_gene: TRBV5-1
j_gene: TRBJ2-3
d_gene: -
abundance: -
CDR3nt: TGCGCCAGCAGCTTGATGACAGGCCTTGATACGCAGTATTTT
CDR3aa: CASSLMTGLDTQYF

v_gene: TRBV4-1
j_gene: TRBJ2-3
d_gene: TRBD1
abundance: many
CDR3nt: TGCGCCAGCAGCCAAGGGAGTAGTGGGACAGGGGCAGATACGCAGTATTTT
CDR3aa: CASSQGSSGTGADTQYF

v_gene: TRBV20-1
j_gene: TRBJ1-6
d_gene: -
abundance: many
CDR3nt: TGCAGTGCCCGGCTGAGCTCCTATAATTCACCCCTCCACTTT
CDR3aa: CSARLSSYNSPLHF

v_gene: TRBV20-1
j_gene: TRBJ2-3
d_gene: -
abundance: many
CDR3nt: TGCAGTGCGGGGGGAAGGGGGACTGGGAGAACAGATACGCAGTATTTT
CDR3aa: CSAGGRGTGRTDTQYF

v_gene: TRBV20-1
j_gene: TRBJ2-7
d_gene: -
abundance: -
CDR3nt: TGCAGTGCTAGAGATAGCGTATTAGGCGAGCAGTACTTC
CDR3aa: CSARDSVLGEQYF

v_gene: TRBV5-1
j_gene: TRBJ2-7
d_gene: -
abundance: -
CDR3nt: TGCGCCAGCAGCTTTTACCGCGGGGCCAACGAGCAGTACTTC
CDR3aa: CASSFYRGANEQYF

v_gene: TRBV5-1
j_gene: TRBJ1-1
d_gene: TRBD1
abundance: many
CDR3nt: TGCGCCAGCAGCTACGGACAGGGTGAAGCTTTCTTT
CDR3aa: CASSYGQGEAFF

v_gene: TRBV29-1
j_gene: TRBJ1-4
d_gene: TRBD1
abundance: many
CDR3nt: TGCAGCGTCTTAACTTTGCCGGACAGGGGTTATGAAAAACTGTTTTTT
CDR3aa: CSVLTLPDRGYEKLFF

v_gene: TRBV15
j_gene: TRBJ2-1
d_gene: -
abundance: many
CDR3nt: TGTGCCACCAGCAGAGTTGGCGCGGGGCTAGGGAATGAGCAGTTCTTC
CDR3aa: CATSRVGAGLGNEQFF

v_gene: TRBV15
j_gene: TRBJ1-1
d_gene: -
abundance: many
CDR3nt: TGTGCCACCAGCACTCTAGGGGACTACGACACTGAAGCTTTCTTT
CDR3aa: CATSTLGDYDTEAFF